The sequence of this T cell receptor (beta chain) was determined in a study of cytomegalovirus exposure and HLA in healthy donors. General study points: Being indistinguishable, some V segments were excluded, TRBV6-2 and TRBV6-3 among them. Another analysis was done later, and it associated roughly 15,000 TCR beta sequences with HLA alleles at 0.05 false discovery rate. Within a later analysis, the majority of CMV-associated TCR beta chains appeared HLA-restricted. When presence/absence was analysed, sequencing depth was taken to be roughly uniform across donors.

This clone was seen more than once but under ten times. As yet, its antigen is unknown. With 60 Vbeta and 13 Jbeta primers, the PCR was carried out. Libraries were prepared by immunoSEQ multiplex PCR; TCRdb keeps only in-frame clonotypes and omits some of them. The sample holds about 120,000 clones; approximately 80% are singletons and the top ten take 4.5% to 5%. Germline trimming cut 7 bases from V and 1 base from J; bases unmatched to any gene: 14. Germline assignment: CDR1 LGHNA and CDR2 YSLEER. The CDR3 sequence is 19 residues long. The V call is TRBV4-3, the J call TRBJ2-4; 12 nucleotides agree with TRBD2. What was sequenced was PBMCs. This receptor was taken from a man aged 50 to 60 in good health and CMV-seropositive. In DNA, the CDR3 is TGCGCCAGCACTCAGAGTCGACTAGCGGGAGTTGGGGCCAAAAACATTCAGTACTTC. This codes for CASTQSRLAGVGAKNIQYF.